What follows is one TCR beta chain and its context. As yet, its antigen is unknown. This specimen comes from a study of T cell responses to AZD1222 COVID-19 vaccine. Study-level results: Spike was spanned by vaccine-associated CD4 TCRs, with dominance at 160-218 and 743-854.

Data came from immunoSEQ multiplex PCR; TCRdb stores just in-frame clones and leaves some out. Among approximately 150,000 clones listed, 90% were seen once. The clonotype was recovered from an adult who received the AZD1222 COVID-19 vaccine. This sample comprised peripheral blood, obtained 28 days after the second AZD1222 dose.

In nucleotides, the CDR3 is TGTGCCAGCAGTTTGGACCGAAACACAGATACGCAGTATTTT. This sequence encodes CASSLDRNTDTQYF. The genes are TRBV28 and TRBJ2-3; D is undetermined. Germline V gives CDR1 MDHEN, CDR2 SYDVKM. The CDR3 totals 14 residues. V shed 3 bases and J shed 2 bases, with 9 bases lying between them.